The present T cell receptor (beta chain) was sequenced within a study of blood T cell repertoires in COVID-19. The repertoire was sequenced with immunoSEQ multiplex PCR; TCRdb's copy has only in-frame clones and lacks some. The sample yields roughly 120,000 clones, roughly nine tenths seen once. This CDR3 is 20 amino acids long. V lost 4 bases and J lost 4, with 28 bases in between. Germline V CDR1 and CDR2: KGHDR, SFDVKD. The source of this sequence is a man in his sixties or seventies who had recovered from COVID-19. Sequencing input: peripheral blood. The chain recombines TRBV24-1 with TRBJ2-1; perhaps TRBD1 as D (9 bases). The CDR3 region is CATSDPTGGGSGSGYNEQFF. CDR3 coding DNA: TGTGCCACCAGTGACCCGACAGGGGGTGGAAGCGGGAGCGGTTACAATGAGCAGTTCTTC.